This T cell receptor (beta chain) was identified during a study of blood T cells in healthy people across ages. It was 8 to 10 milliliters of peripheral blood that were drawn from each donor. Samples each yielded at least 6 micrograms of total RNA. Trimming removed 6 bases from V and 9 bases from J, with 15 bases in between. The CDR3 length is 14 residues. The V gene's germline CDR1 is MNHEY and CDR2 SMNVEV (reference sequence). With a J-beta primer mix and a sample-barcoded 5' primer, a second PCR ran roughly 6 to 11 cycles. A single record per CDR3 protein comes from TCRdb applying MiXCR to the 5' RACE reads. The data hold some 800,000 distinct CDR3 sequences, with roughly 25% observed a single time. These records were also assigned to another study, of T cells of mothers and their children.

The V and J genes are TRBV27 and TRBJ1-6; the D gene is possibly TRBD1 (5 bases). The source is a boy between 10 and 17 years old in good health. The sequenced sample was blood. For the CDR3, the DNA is TGTGCCAGCAGCCTCACAGGCAGTACTTCACCCCTCCACTTT. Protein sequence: CASSLTGSTSPLHF.